This T cell receptor beta chain emerged from a study of cytomegalovirus exposure and HLA in healthy donors. Study-wide points: Being productive about 87% or about 30% of the time was typical of most TCR beta V segments in an earlier analysis. A later analysis revealed that TCR association rates differed between HLA loci, peaking at DRB1 and bottoming out at HLA-C.

This CDR3 is 15 amino acids long. Germline V CDR1 and CDR2: SNHLY, FYNNEI. V lost 7 bases and J lost 1, with 17 bases in between. 13 Jbeta primers and 60 Vbeta primers were used for the PCR. Under the authors' procedure: There were about 80 million unique TCR beta chains by a later count, and some 12 million of them were shared. Produced via immunoSEQ multiplex PCR; TCRdb's table is partial and in-frame only. V and J calls and clone size are given by that table; D and trimming were obtained from the DNA. The repertoire consists of roughly 100,000 clones, with 60% to 80% occurring once and the leading ten covering 2.5% to 3.5%. To note about this clone: What it recognizes is unknown.

The clonotype originates from a female donor in good health and CMV-seronegative. The rearrangement joins TRBV2 to TRBJ2-7; D is perhaps TRBD2 (7 bases). Sequences were obtained from PBMCs. The CDR3 region is CASTEGGGSSYEQYF. The CDR3 region has the DNA TGTGCCAGCACCGAAGGGGGGGGTAGTTCCTACGAGCAGTACTTC. The full variable domain, in which reference TRBV2 and TRBJ2-7 provide the parts outside the CDR3, is EPEVTQTPSHQVTQMGQEVILRCVPISNHLYFYWYRQILGQKVEFLVSFYNNEISEKSEIFDDQFSVERPDGSNFTLKIRSTKLEDSAMYFCASTEGGGSSYEQYFGPGTRLTVT.